This is a list of T cell receptor beta chains from one sample in a study of vaccination effects on CD4 cells after COVID-19. These receptors lack a known antigen. Method: immunoSEQ multiplex PCR; TCRdb's copy keeps in-frame clones and lacks some. The table includes around 63,000 clones, 70% to 85% detected once. The source material was CD4+ T cells from PBMCs cultured with HCoV-OC43 spike peptides, sampled before COVID-19 vaccination. The receptors originated from a human donor who received a COVID-19 vaccine. CDR3s include the opening cysteine and the closing phenylalanine or tryptophan. D genes are given only for firm matches. Clone size is not always given. Where it is, it says once, few, many or a class for expanded clones.

CDR3 protein: CATREGNEKLFF
CDR3 DNA: TGTGCCACCCGAGAGGGCAATGAAAAACTGTTTTTT
clone size: few
V gene: TRBV15
J gene: TRBJ1-4
D gene: -

CDR3 protein: CASSLTGNEQFF
CDR3 DNA: TGTGCCAGCTCACTGACAGGCAATGAGCAGTTCTTC
clone size: -
V gene: TRBV18
J gene: TRBJ2-1
D gene: -

CDR3 protein: CASSLTGGETQYF
CDR3 DNA: TGTGCCAGCAGCTTAACGGGCGGGGAGACCCAGTACTTC
clone size: few
V gene: TRBV7-9
J gene: TRBJ2-5
D gene: -

CDR3 protein: CASSVRTGSGNTIYF
CDR3 DNA: TGTGCCAGCAGCGTCCGGACAGGGAGCGGAAACACCATATATTTT
clone size: -
V gene: TRBV9
J gene: TRBJ1-3
D gene: TRBD1

CDR3 protein: CASTRGGRFRGQETQYF
CDR3 DNA: TGTGCCAGCACCCGGGGCGGACGGTTCAGAGGTCAAGAGACCCAGTACTTC
clone size: -
V gene: TRBV28
J gene: TRBJ2-5
D gene: -

CDR3 protein: CASSIGLAGTDTQYF
CDR3 DNA: TGTGCCAGCAGCATCGGACTAGCAGGTACAGATACGCAGTATTTT
clone size: -
V gene: TRBV5-4
J gene: TRBJ2-3
D gene: TRBD2

CDR3 protein: CASSEIGIGGRDYGYTF
CDR3 DNA: TGCGCCAGCAGTGAGATCGGTATCGGGGGGCGCGACTATGGCTACACCTTC
clone size: -
V gene: TRBV10-2
J gene: TRBJ1-2
D gene: -

CDR3 protein: CAWRGLGRPATQYF
CDR3 DNA: TGTGCCTGGAGGGGACTTGGGCGCCCGGCAACCCAGTACTTC
clone size: once
V gene: TRBV30
J gene: TRBJ2-5
D gene: -

CDR3 protein: CASSASKDWGYTF
CDR3 DNA: TGCGCCAGCAGCGCATCGAAGGATTGGGGCTACACCTTC
clone size: once
V gene: TRBV5-1
J gene: TRBJ1-2
D gene: -

CDR3 protein: CASSWGGLQAGVADTQYF
CDR3 DNA: TGCGCCAGCAGCTGGGGAGGTCTACAAGCGGGGGTGGCAGATACGCAGTATTTT
clone size: -
V gene: TRBV5-1
J gene: TRBJ2-3
D gene: TRBD2

CDR3 protein: CASSPGLDKRDTQYF
CDR3 DNA: TGTGCCAGCTCTCCGGGACTAGACAAGAGGGATACGCAGTATTTT
clone size: once
V gene: TRBV18
J gene: TRBJ2-3
D gene: TRBD2

CDR3 protein: CASSPGTIYNEQFF
CDR3 DNA: TGCGCCAGCAGCCCCGGGACAATATACAATGAGCAGTTCTTC
clone size: -
V gene: TRBV5-1
J gene: TRBJ2-1
D gene: -

CDR3 protein: CASSVALTAQLYTF
CDR3 DNA: TGTGCCAGCAGCGTAGCGCTAACGGCACAGCTCTACACCTTC
clone size: -
V gene: TRBV9
J gene: TRBJ1-2
D gene: -

CDR3 protein: CASSEPRVWRRDNTQYF
CDR3 DNA: TGTGCCAGCAGTGAACCGAGGGTGTGGCGCAGAGACAATACGCAGTATTTT
clone size: -
V gene: TRBV6-1
J gene: TRBJ2-3
D gene: -

CDR3 protein: CASSFRQGARPEAFF
CDR3 DNA: TGTGCCAGCAGCTTCCGACAGGGGGCACGGCCTGAAGCTTTCTTT
clone size: -
V gene: TRBV11-2
J gene: TRBJ1-1
D gene: TRBD1